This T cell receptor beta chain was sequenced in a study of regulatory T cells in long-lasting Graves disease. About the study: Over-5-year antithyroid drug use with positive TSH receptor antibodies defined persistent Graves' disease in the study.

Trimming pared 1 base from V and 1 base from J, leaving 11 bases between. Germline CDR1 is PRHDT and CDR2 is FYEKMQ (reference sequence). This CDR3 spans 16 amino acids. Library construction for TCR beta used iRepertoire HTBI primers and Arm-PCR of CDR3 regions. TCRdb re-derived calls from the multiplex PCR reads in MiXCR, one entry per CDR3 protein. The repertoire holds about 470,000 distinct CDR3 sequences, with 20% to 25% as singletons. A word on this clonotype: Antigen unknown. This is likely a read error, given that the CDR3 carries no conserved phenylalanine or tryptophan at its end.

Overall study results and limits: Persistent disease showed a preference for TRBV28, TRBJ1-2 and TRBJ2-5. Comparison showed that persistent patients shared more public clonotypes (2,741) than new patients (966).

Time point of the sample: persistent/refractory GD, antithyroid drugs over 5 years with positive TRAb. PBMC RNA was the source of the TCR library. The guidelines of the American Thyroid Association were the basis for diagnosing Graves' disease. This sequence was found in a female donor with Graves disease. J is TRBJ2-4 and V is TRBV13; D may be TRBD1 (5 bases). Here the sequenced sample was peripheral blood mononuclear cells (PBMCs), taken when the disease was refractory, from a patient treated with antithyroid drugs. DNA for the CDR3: TGTGCCAGCAGCTTAGTAGGGGAATCGGCCAAAAACATTCAGTACCTC. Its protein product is CASSLVGESAKNIQYL.